Reported below is one T cell receptor beta chain. This specimen includes other DNA sequences encoding the same CDR3. In the source study's methods: Amplification with reference gene primers provided the estimates of nucleated cell counts. Generated by immunoSEQ multiplex PCR, the TCRdb table keeps only in-frame clones and is missing some. That table gives V, J and clone size, and the DNA gave D and trimming. The table lists about 440,000 clones, more than 85% of them singletons, with approximately 4.3% in the top ten. The data are from a study of blood T cell repertoires in COVID-19. On the study more broadly: The study drew acute and convalescent COVID-19 samples from the United States, Italy and Spain. PBMCs, B-cell-depleted T cells, or T cells provided the cDNA or gDNA that made up the material.

After removal of 6 bases from V and 2 bases from J, the junction contained 3 bases not matched to a gene. There are 13 residues in the CDR3. Germline V gene data show CDR1 as LNHDA and CDR2 as SQIVND (reference sequence). The clonotype comes from a woman aged 25-40 years with acute or convalescent COVID-19. Sequencing was performed on peripheral blood. J is TRBJ2-7 and V is TRBV19, with 8 bases aligning to TRBD1. CDR3 residues: CASRAGGTYEQYF. The CDR3 DNA sequence: TGTGCCAGTAGGGCAGGGGGCACCTACGAGCAGTACTTC.